The 32 T cell receptor beta chains listed next were all sequenced from one sample in a study of T cell repertoires in cytomegalovirus infection. These receptors have no known antigen. A single record per CDR3 protein comes from TCRdb applying MiXCR to the reads. The sample consists of approximately 110,000 distinct CDR3 sequences, about 40% of them appearing once. Here the sequenced sample was CD8+ T cells from cultured PBMCs, taken from culture after CMV antigen stimulation. These receptor sequences come from a human donor in good health (CMV status not recorded). Some clones in this sample may be carry-over from other donors' samples.

This chain joins TRBV7-4 and TRBJ2-7, with TRBD1 as a possible D gene (5 bases). The CDR3 runs 14 residues. CDR1 and CDR2 from the germline V gene are SGHVT and SQSDAQ. Trimming took 4 bases from V and 6 from J, leaving 16 bases between them. CDR3 loop: CASSSAWGFGEQYF. The CDR3 DNA sequence: TGTGCCAGCAGCTCAGCTTGGGGCTTTGGCGAGCAGTACTTC.

This sequence joins TRBV9 and TRBJ2-3; 11 bases line up with TRBD2. Trimming at V came to 3 bases and at J to 4 bases, leaving 7 bases not matched to a gene. The germline CDR1 and CDR2 sequences are SGDLS and YYNGEE. The CDR3 has 16 residues. The CDR3 reads CASSDTSGGFADTQYF. CDR3 nucleotides: TGTGCCAGCAGCGATACTAGCGGGGGTTTTGCAGATACGCAGTATTTT.

V gene TRBV19 combines with J gene TRBJ2-1, with a weak D call TRBD1 (6 bases). The CDR3 runs 16 residues. The germline CDR1 and CDR2 sequences are LNHDA and SQIVND (reference sequence). V shed 6 bases and J shed 0 bases, with 15 bases lying between them. The CDR3 DNA follows: TGTGCCAGTAGCACTGGACAGCGGAGCTCCTACAATGAGCAGTTCTTC. Translated: CASSTGQRSSYNEQFF.

This chain uses TRBV5-6 with TRBJ2-5, with D maybe TRBD2 (5 bases). Trimming removed 2 bases at V and 5 bases at J, with 13 bases between. Per germline, CDR1 SGHDT and CDR2 YYEEEE. CDR3 length equals 14 residues. CDR3 coding DNA: TGTGCCAGCAGCTTCATAACGGGGAAGGAGACCCAGTACTTC. It is translated as CASSFITGKETQYF.

In this sample, this clonotype turned up a few times. The chain couples TRBV27 to TRBJ1-6; D might be TRBD1 (5 bases). In germline, CDR1 is MNHEY, CDR2 SMNVEV (reference sequence). The V and J ends lost 10 bases and 10 bases respectively, with 14 bases between them. The CDR3 sequence is 12 residues long. CDR3 sequence: CATRDPGSPLHF. The CDR3, as DNA: TGTGCCACCCGGGACCCAGGATCACCCCTCCACTTT.

This rearrangement joins TRBV7-2 to TRBJ2-7; TRBD2 is a possible D gene (6 bases). The CDR3 loop spans 15 amino acids. Germline values: CDR1 SGHTA, CDR2 FQGNSA. Trimming left V 4 bases short and J 3 bases short, with 16 bases between. The CDR3 loop is CASSSSTGGGYEQYF. CDR3 nucleotide sequence: TGTGCCAGCAGCTCCTCGACCGGGGGAGGCTACGAGCAGTACTTC. Looking up the rest from reference TRBV7-2 and TRBJ2-7 gives the full variable domain: GAGVSQSPSNKVTEKGKDVELRCDPISGHTALYWYRQSLGQGLEFLIYFQGNSAPDKSGLPSDRFSAERTGGSVSTLTIQRTQQEDSAVYLCASSSSTGGGYEQYFGPGTRLTVT.

The J gene is TRBJ2-7, the V gene TRBV7-2, with D tentatively TRBD2 (5 bases). CDR3 length: 15 residues. V lost 6 bases to trimming and J lost 3 bases, with 18 bases between them. Germline V gives CDR1 SGHTA, CDR2 FQGNSA. The CDR3: CASRSERWNVYEQYF. The CDR3 DNA reads as TGTGCCAGCAGGTCTGAGCGGTGGAACGTCTACGAGCAGTACTTC. Filled out from reference TRBV7-2 and TRBJ2-7, the complete variable domain reads GAGVSQSPSNKVTEKGKDVELRCDPISGHTALYWYRQSLGQGLEFLIYFQGNSAPDKSGLPSDRFSAERTGGSVSTLTIQRTQQEDSAVYLCASRSERWNVYEQYFGPGTRLTVT.

The V and J genes are TRBV7-9 and TRBJ1-5; no clear D. Germline assignment: CDR1 SEHNR and CDR2 FQNEAQ (reference sequence). Trimming took off 1 base at V and 6 bases at J, with 4 bases between the two ends. This CDR3 has 12 residues. CDR3 bases: TGTGCCAGCAGCTTAGGGACTCAGCCCCAGCATTTT. Protein sequence: CASSLGTQPQHF.

V and J are TRBV6-6 and TRBJ1-5, with 8 bases that match TRBD1. Germline V gene data show CDR1 as MNHNY and CDR2 as SVGAGI (reference sequence). The junction had 8 bases not matched to a gene; V was cut back by 6 bases and J by 7 bases. The CDR3 contains 14 residues. DNA of the CDR3: TGTGCCAGCAGGACAGGGGAAGGAGGACAGCCCCAGCATTTT. Residues: CASRTGEGGQPQHF.

V usage is TRBV5-5 and J usage is TRBJ2-3; 10 nucleotides agree with TRBD2. Germline values: CDR1 SGHKS, CDR2 YYEKEE (reference sequence). The length of the CDR3 is 14 residues. J gave up 6 bases and V 4 bases, and 5 bases lay outside the gene matches. The CDR3 reads CASSVSGGPDTQYF. The CDR3 coding sequence is TGTGCCAGCAGCGTTAGCGGGGGGCCGGATACGCAGTATTTT.

This clonotype has at least ten counts. V and J are TRBV7-9 and TRBJ1-5; D is unclear. Trimming took off 3 bases at V and 2 bases at J, with 8 bases between the two ends. Germline-derived CDR1 and CDR2 are SEHNR and FQNEAQ (reference sequence). The CDR3 length is 14 residues. CDR3 bases: TGTGCCAGCAGCTTGGGAGGAGGCAATCAGCCCCAGCATTTT. Translating gives CASSLGGGNQPQHF.

This chain uses TRBV25-1 with TRBJ2-1, with D perhaps given as TRBD1 or TRBD2 (6 bases each). The germline V and J ends were trimmed by 2 bases and 8 bases, with 22 bases remaining between them. The CDR3 loop spans 17 amino acids. Looked up from germline, CDR1 is MGHDK and CDR2 is SYGVNS. The CDR3 coding sequence is TGTGCCAGCAGTGAAGTTCGAGGGGGGTTTAAGGACCATGAGCAGTTCTTC. Its protein product is CASSEVRGGFKDHEQFF.

The chain joins TRBV12-3 or TRBV12-4 to TRBJ1-2; no clear D gene. The CDR3 is made up of 15 amino acids. Trimming stripped 3 bases from V and 6 bases from J, with 17 bases between. DNA for the CDR3: TGTGCCAGCAGTTTCCTCGACCGGAGCGAGGATGGCTACACCTTC. It codes for CASSFLDRSEDGYTF.

This clonotype was recorded a few times. The chain recombines TRBV7-9 with TRBJ2-3; weak D call: TRBD1 (6 bases). Trimming removed 4 bases at V and 6 bases at J, with 8 bases between. This CDR3 has 12 amino acids. Germline lookup yields CDR1 SEHNR and CDR2 FQNEAQ (reference sequence). The CDR3 loop is CASSSGHDTQYF. The CDR3 DNA sequence: TGTGCCAGCAGCTCGGGACACGATACGCAGTATTTT.

The chain couples TRBV12-3 or TRBV12-4 to TRBJ1-1, with TRBD1 as a possible D gene (5 bases). The germline V and J ends were trimmed by 5 bases and 3 bases, with 16 bases remaining between them. CDR3 length: 15 amino acids. The CDR3 DNA follows: TGTGCCAGCAGTCCGAGACTCCTAGGGGACACTGAAGCTTTCTTT. Its protein product is CASSPRLLGDTEAFF.

This clonotype was counted a few times. The genes are TRBV6-6 and TRBJ1-2, with 10 bases that match TRBD1. The CDR3 is 16 residues long. V trimming: 7 bases; J trimming: 7 bases; junction bases outside the gene matches: 15. Germline V gives CDR1 MNHNY, CDR2 SVGAGI (reference sequence). As DNA, the CDR3 is TGTGCCAGCACCGCACCCCGGGACAGGGGAGGACGTGGCTACACCTTC. It encodes CASTAPRDRGGRGYTF.

With respect to this clonotype: A much larger clone lies one base from this, so it may be a read error. The genes are TRBV28 and TRBJ2-3, with D perhaps matching TRBD2 (6 bases). The V end was cut by 5 bases, the J end by 2 bases, with 17 bases between. Germline assignment: CDR1 MDHEN and CDR2 SYDVKM. The CDR3 runs to 16 residues. Here the CDR3 DNA reads TGTGCCAGCAGTAGCCTAGCGAGTCCTTCCACAGATACGCAGTATTTT. Translating it yields CASSSLASPSTDTQYF.

This clonotype showed up many times. The rearrangement uses TRBV4-1 and TRBJ1-1, with TRBD1 as a possible D gene (6 bases). V dropped 2 bases and J dropped 9 bases, with 22 bases sitting between them. The germline V gene encodes CDR1 MGHRA and CDR2 YSYEKL. The CDR3 extends over 16 amino acids. The CDR3 is CASSQLQVGGVRKAFF. For the CDR3, the DNA is TGCGCCAGCAGCCAATTACAGGTGGGGGGCGTACGTAAAGCTTTCTTT.

The gene calls are TRBV7-3 and TRBJ2-1; a possible D gene is TRBD2 (6 bases). The CDR3 totals 15 residues. V lost 2 bases to trimming and J lost 4 bases, with 12 bases between them. Germline loops: CDR1 SGHTA, CDR2 FQGTGA. In nucleotides, the CDR3 is TGTGCCAGCAGCTTACTCCCGGGGGTATACAATGAGCAGTTCTTC. It encodes CASSLLPGVYNEQFF.

This chain uses TRBV6-5 with TRBJ2-4; no clear D gene. The germline gives CDR1 MNHEY, CDR2 SVGAGI. The CDR3 length is 16 residues. V was pared by 4 bases and J by 1 base, with 14 bases between. CDR3 sequence: CASSSPTWAAKNIQYF. The CDR3 nucleotides are TGTGCCAGCAGTTCCCCCACCTGGGCCGCCAAAAACATTCAGTACTTC.

The rearrangement links TRBV20-1 to TRBJ2-1; maybe TRBD2 (6 bases). V shed 0 bases and J shed 8 bases, with 17 bases lying between them. The CDR3 runs to 15 residues. Germline V CDR1 and CDR2: DFQATT, SNEGSKA (reference sequence). The CDR3 is CSARDRGARRDEQFF. The CDR3, as DNA: TGCAGTGCTAGAGATCGAGGGGCTAGGAGGGATGAGCAGTTCTTC.

This clonotype was detected a few times. The rearrangement links TRBV5-4 to TRBJ2-4; D call uncertain. The V gene lost 1 base and the J gene lost 3 bases, with 8 bases spanning the gap. The CDR3 runs to 14 residues. CDR1 and CDR2 from the germline V gene are SGHNT and YYREEE (reference sequence). The CDR3 DNA follows: TGTGCCAGCAGCTTGTTCAGTGGCAAAAACATTCAGTACTTC. This translates into CASSLFSGKNIQYF.

The chain has TRBV20-1 and TRBJ1-5; no clear D. Germline V CDR1 and CDR2: DFQATT, SNEGSKA (reference sequence). The CDR3 has 15 amino acids. The ends were cut back, 2 bases at V and 0 bases at J, with 11 bases in the middle. Written as DNA, the CDR3 is TGCAGTGCTAGAATACAAGGTAATAGCAATCAGCCCCAGCATTTT. Translating gives CSARIQGNSNQPQHF.

The V and J genes are TRBV11-2 and TRBJ2-1; 13 nucleotides align to TRBD2. Germline loops: CDR1 SGHAT, CDR2 FQNNGV. The CDR3 sequence is 14 residues long. The V gene end was trimmed by 4 bases and the J gene end by 10 bases; junction bases not matched to a gene: 4. The CDR3 coding sequence is TGTGCCAGCAGCTACGGACTAGCGGGGGAGGAGCAGTTCTTC. Amino acids: CASSYGLAGEEQFF.

A few counts support this clonotype. V gene TRBV28 combines with J gene TRBJ2-1; D is unresolved. V lost 3 bases and J 0 bases, leaving 9 bases between the germline ends. The CDR3 sequence is 15 residues long. The V gene's germline CDR1 is MDHEN and CDR2 SYDVKM. The chain's CDR3 is CASSFGSFSYNEQFF. CDR3 DNA sequence: TGTGCCAGCAGTTTCGGGTCCTTCTCCTACAATGAGCAGTTCTTC.

The V gene is TRBV24-1, the J gene TRBJ1-1; D is uncertain. V lost 11 bases and J 0 bases, leaving 15 bases between the germline ends. This CDR3 region has 14 residues. Germline V gene data show CDR1 as KGHDR and CDR2 as SFDVKD. CDR3 bases: TGTGCCAACCTCTTTCTGGTTCTGAACACTGAAGCTTTCTTT. Translated: CANLFLVLNTEAFF.

This chain uses TRBV10-3 with TRBJ2-1; the D gene is possibly TRBD1 (6 bases). This CDR3 has 15 amino acids. The germline CDR1 and CDR2 sequences are ENHRY and SYGVKD. With 4 bases removed from V and 7 bases from J, the gap between germline ends came to 17 bases. The CDR3 protein is CAISVPGPQGNEQFF. CDR3 DNA sequence: TGTGCCATCAGTGTCCCCGGGCCCCAGGGGAATGAGCAGTTCTTC.

The chain combines TRBV28 with TRBJ2-3; tentative D call: TRBD2 (6 bases). Looked up from germline, CDR1 is MDHEN and CDR2 is SYDVKM. Trimming took off 3 bases at V and 2 bases at J, with 15 bases between the two ends. The CDR3 is 16 residues long. The CDR3 nucleotides read TGTGCCAGCAGTTTCTTTACGGGGGTTTCCACAGATACGCAGTATTTT. Its translation is CASSFFTGVSTDTQYF.

This clonotype was counted a few times. The chain uses TRBV6-6 and TRBJ2-5, with 8 positions matching TRBD2. The CDR3 is made up of 17 amino acids. In germline, CDR1 is MNHNY, CDR2 SVGAGI (reference sequence). J lost 1 base, V lost 0 bases, and 7 bases had no gene match. The CDR3 is CASSYSGTGGLQETQYF. The CDR3 region has the DNA TGTGCCAGCAGTTACTCGGGGACGGGGGGGCTCCAAGAGACCCAGTACTTC.

This clonotype was seen only a few times. The rearrangement links TRBV7-8 to TRBJ1-4, with a tentative D call TRBD1 (5 bases). Germline loops: CDR1 SGHVS, CDR2 FQNEAQ. CDR3 length: 15 amino acids. The ends were cut back, 1 base at V and 8 bases at J, with 14 bases in the middle. The CDR3 here is CASSLVRGRGEKLFF. CDR3 coding DNA: TGTGCCAGCAGCTTAGTCCGGGGACGGGGCGAAAAACTGTTTTTT.

This CDR3 reads CASSLGGLVSLSGNTIYF. DNA for the CDR3: TGTGCCAGCAGCTTAGGAGGTCTGGTAAGCCTCTCTGGAAACACCATATATTTT. The chain links TRBV7-9 to TRBJ1-3; unclear D gene. The CDR3 extends over 18 amino acids. V was trimmed by 1 base and J by 0 bases, leaving 16 bases between them. Germline CDR1 reads SEHNR; CDR2 reads FQNEAQ (reference sequence).

This clonotype is a singleton in its sample. J is TRBJ2-7 and V is TRBV27; D not certain. V lost 7 bases and J lost 4, with 14 bases in between. The CDR3 spans 13 residues. The germline CDR1 and CDR2 sequences are MNHEY and SMNVEV (reference sequence). CDR3 residues: CASKRRMEYEQYF. CDR3 DNA: TGTGCCAGCAAACGAAGAATGGAATACGAGCAGTACTTC.